This TCR beta chain is drawn from a study of beta chain features in type 1 diabetes. General observations from the study: Overrepresentation of cells with high TCR expression could result from cDNA sequencing. TCRB CDR3s from Type 1 diabetes patients were moderately but significantly shorter in all four CD4+ subsets. In type 1 diabetes patients, VDJ junctions had fewer insertions; deletions at these junctions were more frequent.

This CDR3 is built from 17 residues. The germline V gene has CDR1 SEHNR and CDR2 FQNEAQ (reference sequence). The V end was cut by 1 base, the J end by 1 base, with 16 bases between. The study reverse transcribed the entire isolated RNA, so it sequenced expressed TCRB transcripts. Measured with immunoSEQ multiplex PCR; TCRdb has only the in-frame clones, and not every one. This sample has hundreds of thousands of clones, with about an eighth found just once. One heparinised blood draw, averaging about 0.11 L, came from each donor. With regard to this clone: What it binds is unknown.

Source material: naive CD4+ T cells from blood. J is TRBJ1-1 and V is TRBV7-9; TRBD1 is a possible D gene (6 bases). The receptor's source is a man aged 18 to 35 with type 1 diabetes. The CDR3 spells CASSLGTGIRWNTEAFF. In DNA form, the CDR3 reads TGTGCCAGCAGCTTAGGAACAGGGATCCGCTGGAACACTGAAGCTTTCTTT.